The 22 T cell receptor beta chains below all came from one sample that was sequenced in a study of T cell responses to AZD1222 COVID-19 vaccine. Sequenced by immunoSEQ multiplex PCR; TCRdb stores in-frame clones only, minus some. The sample includes 100,000 to 150,000 clones, over 75% of them seen just once. The sample here was peripheral blood, taken on day 0 of AZD1222 vaccination. All receptors derive from an adult in good health.

The rearrangement uses TRBV19 and TRBJ2-7, with 7 bases lining up with TRBD1. The germline gives CDR1 LNHDA, CDR2 SQIVND (reference sequence). CDR3 length: 13 residues. Trimming removed 8 bases from V and 1 base from J; junction bases left unmatched: 5. CDR3 sequence (DNA): TGTGCCAGTCGAGCCAGGGGGTCCTACGAGCAGTACTTC. As protein: CASRARGSYEQYF.

The rearrangement links TRBV6-2 or TRBV6-3 to TRBJ1-2; D is perhaps TRBD1 (6 bases). Germline CDR1 MNHEY, CDR2 SVGEGT. This CDR3 is built from 13 residues. V dropped 6 bases and J dropped 4 bases, with 12 bases sitting between them. The CDR3 region has the DNA TGTGCCAGCAGCCAGGGGCCGACCTATGGCTACACCTTC. This codes for CASSQGPTYGYTF.

This chain links TRBV28 with TRBJ2-4, with TRBD1 matching 8 bases. Trimming cost V 5 bases and J 1 base; bases outside gene matches: 4. The CDR3 has 15 amino acids. Per germline, CDR1 MDHEN and CDR2 SYDVKM. This CDR3 is CASSQGARAKNIQYF. CDR3 sequence (DNA): TGTGCCAGCAGTCAGGGGGCGAGGGCCAAAAACATTCAGTACTTC.

V gene TRBV5-1 combines with J gene TRBJ2-2; 7 bases are shared with TRBD2. Germline CDR1 reads SGHRS; CDR2 reads YFSETQ. The V gene end was trimmed by 0 bases and the J gene end by 0 bases; junction bases not matched to a gene: 2. This CDR3 has 16 amino acids. This CDR3 reads CASSLVGGTNTGELFF. CDR3 DNA: TGCGCCAGCAGCTTGGTCGGGGGGACGAACACCGGGGAGCTGTTTTTT.

The chain combines TRBV11-2 with TRBJ1-2; 8 bases match TRBD1. CDR1 and CDR2 (germline): SGHAT, FQNNGV. This CDR3 is built from 14 residues. V dropped 6 bases and J dropped 8; count of bases not matched to a gene: 11. The CDR3 loop reads CASSYTGGSRGYTF. CDR3 DNA sequence: TGTGCCAGCAGTTATACAGGGGGATCAAGAGGCTACACCTTC.

The chain's CDR3 is CAWIPPGASENEKLFF. In nucleotides, the CDR3 is TGTGCCTGGATCCCTCCTGGGGCCAGTGAGAATGAAAAACTGTTTTTT. V and J are TRBV30 and TRBJ1-4; TRBD1 is a possible D gene (5 bases). This CDR3 is 16 amino acids long. V was shortened by 4 bases and J by 5 bases, with 20 bases between the two germline ends. CDR1 GTSNPN and CDR2 SVGIG come from the germline V gene (reference sequence).

The chain couples TRBV27 to TRBJ1-2, with D perhaps matching TRBD1 (5 bases). The germline V and J ends were trimmed by 3 bases and 4 bases, with 15 bases remaining between them. This CDR3 spans 15 amino acids. Germline loops: CDR1 MNHEY, CDR2 SMNVEV (reference sequence). The DNA of the CDR3 is TGTGCCAGCAGTTTGAGGGGCGCCGTCAGCTATGGCTACACCTTC. Its translation is CASSLRGAVSYGYTF.

J is TRBJ2-7 and V is TRBV10-3, with 9 bases identical to TRBD1. The CDR3 runs to 13 residues. Unmatched junction bases numbered 7, after V lost 7 bases and J lost 6 bases. Looked up from germline, CDR1 is ENHRY and CDR2 is SYGVKD. This chain's CDR3 is CAITDRGGGEQYF. The CDR3 coding sequence is TGTGCCATCACGGACAGGGGAGGGGGCGAGCAGTACTTC.

J is TRBJ2-3 and V is TRBV5-1; D is uncertain. V shed 0 bases and J shed 0 bases, with 8 bases lying between them. Germline assignment: CDR1 SGHRS and CDR2 YFSETQ. The CDR3 has 15 residues. CDR3 nucleotide sequence: TGCGCCAGCAGCTTGGAAAGGGCTAGCACAGATACGCAGTATTTT. This gives the protein CASSLERASTDTQYF.

The V and J genes are TRBV9 and TRBJ2-1, with 9 bases fitting TRBD2. The CDR3 sequence is 16 residues long. CDR1 is SGDLS, CDR2 YYNGEE, per germline. V lost 0 bases to trimming and J lost 8 bases; unmatched junction nucleotides: 9. The CDR3 region has the DNA TGTGCCAGCAGCGTAGGGAGTAGCGGGGGAATCGATGAGCAGTTCTTC. This translates into CASSVGSSGGIDEQFF. Based on the CDR3 plus reference TRBV9 and TRBJ2-1, the full variable domain is DSGVTQTPKHLITATGQRVTLRCSPRSGDLSVYWYQQSLDQGLQFLIQYYNGEERAKGNILERFSAQQFPDLHSELNLSSLELGDSALYFCASSVGSSGGIDEQFFGPGTRLTVL.

The rearrangement uses TRBV10-2 and TRBJ2-6; D might be TRBD1 (6 bases). The CDR3 covers 18 residues. V lost 4 bases to trimming and J lost 0 bases, with 16 bases between them. Per germline, CDR1 WSHSY and CDR2 SAAADI. The CDR3 is CASSVVPGQGSGANVLTF. In DNA form, the CDR3 reads TGCGCCAGCAGTGTCGTTCCGGGACAAGGCTCTGGGGCCAACGTCCTGACTTTC.

The chain combines TRBV19 with TRBJ2-5, with D hard to call. The CDR3 sequence is 11 residues long. With 3 bases removed from V and 5 bases from J, the gap between germline ends came to 4 bases. Germline CDR1 and CDR2: LNHDA and SQIVND (reference sequence). Here the CDR3 reads CASSIRETQYF. CDR3 bases: TGTGCCAGTAGTATCCGGGAGACCCAGTACTTC. The full variable domain, rest sourced from reference TRBV19 and TRBJ2-5, is DGGITQSPKYLFRKEGQNVTLSCEQNLNHDAMYWYRQDPGQGLRLIYYSQIVNDFQKGDIAEGYSVSREKKESFPLTVTSAQKNPTAFYLCASSIRETQYFGPGTRLLVL.

The genes are TRBV29-1 and TRBJ2-7, with D perhaps matching TRBD1 or TRBD2 (5 bases each). There are 11 residues in the CDR3. The germline V gene encodes CDR1 SQVTM and CDR2 ANQGSEA. The germline V and J ends were trimmed by 7 bases and 9 bases, with 16 bases remaining between them. The CDR3, as DNA: TGCAGCGGGAGGCAGGGAATGGTGCAGTACTTC. It is translated as CSGRQGMVQYF.

This sequence joins TRBV9 and TRBJ2-7, with D perhaps given as TRBD1 or TRBD2 (5 bases each). V was cut by 0 bases and J by 3 bases, with 13 bases left in between. The CDR3 sequence is 15 residues long. CDR1 and CDR2 (germline): SGDLS, YYNGEE. The CDR3 sequence is CASSVDGAANYEQYF. The DNA of the CDR3 is TGTGCCAGCAGCGTAGACGGGGCAGCAAACTACGAGCAGTACTTC.

V gene TRBV19 combines with J gene TRBJ2-7; a possible D gene is TRBD2 (6 bases). CDR1 and CDR2 (germline): LNHDA, SQIVND (reference sequence). This CDR3 has 12 amino acids. The germline V and J ends were trimmed by 7 bases and 5 bases, with 12 bases remaining between them. The CDR3 sequence: CASIGRGHEQYF. CDR3 DNA: TGTGCCAGTATTGGGCGGGGCCACGAGCAGTACTTC.

The chain couples TRBV18 to TRBJ2-5, with D tentatively TRBD1 (6 bases). The CDR3 consists of 15 residues. Trimming took 5 bases from V and 5 from J, leaving 18 bases between them. The germline V gene encodes CDR1 KGHSH and CDR2 LQKENI. The CDR3 DNA follows: TGTGCCAGCTCAGCCACAGACCAAAGGGGGGAGACCCAGTACTTC. Encoded protein: CASSATDQRGETQYF.

The chain links TRBV27 to TRBJ1-3; 7 bases fit TRBD1. The germline gives CDR1 MNHEY, CDR2 SMNVEV (reference sequence). There are 15 residues in the CDR3. The J segment lost 0 bases and the V segment lost 6 bases, leaving 5 bases of the junction unmatched. The CDR3: CASSRQGNSGNTIYF. CDR3 nucleotide sequence: TGTGCCAGCAGCCGACAGGGAAACTCTGGAAACACCATATATTTT.

The gene calls are TRBV25-1 and TRBJ2-6; D is undetermined. Germline loops: CDR1 MGHDK, CDR2 SYGVNS. Trimming took 6 bases from V and 0 from J, leaving 3 bases between them. The CDR3 is made up of 13 amino acids. The CDR3 region has the DNA TGTGCCAGCAGCAACTCTGGGGCCAACGTCCTGACTTTC. Translating it yields CASSNSGANVLTF.

The V gene is TRBV11-2, the J gene TRBJ2-5; 8 bases align to TRBD1. The V segment lost 3 bases and the J segment 5 bases; nucleotides outside the gene matches: 14. Per the germline V gene, CDR1 is SGHAT and CDR2 is FQNNGV. There are 17 residues in the CDR3. The CDR3 reads CASSFRLGQGARETQYF. CDR3 coding DNA: TGTGCCAGCAGCTTCAGGCTGGGGCAGGGGGCTAGGGAGACCCAGTACTTC.

This clone was seen once. This rearrangement joins TRBV18 to TRBJ2-1; TRBD2 matches at 10 bases. After removal of 8 bases from V and 4 bases from J, the junction contained 11 bases not matched to a gene. This CDR3 contains 16 residues. Germline assignment: CDR1 KGHSH and CDR2 LQKENI. The CDR3 sequence is CASTLAGSWRYNEQFF. The CDR3 nucleotides read TGTGCCAGCACACTAGCGGGGAGCTGGAGGTACAATGAGCAGTTCTTC.

This clone has more than one count but fewer than ten. V is TRBV11-1 and J is TRBJ2-1; D is unclear. The CDR3 loop spans 13 amino acids. Germline assignment: CDR1 SGHAT and CDR2 FQDESV (reference sequence). Trimming removed 0 bases at V and 3 bases at J, with 3 bases between. The CDR3 here is CASSLAHYNEQFF. The CDR3 coding sequence is TGTGCCAGCAGCTTAGCCCACTACAATGAGCAGTTCTTC.

This rearrangement joins TRBV3-1 (or the pseudogene TRBV3-2) to TRBJ1-6, with a tentative D call TRBD1 (6 bases). This CDR3 spans 13 amino acids. Germline assignment: CDR1 LGHDT and CDR2 YNNKEL (reference sequence). The V and J ends lost 5 bases and 15 bases respectively, with 17 bases between them. The CDR3 loop is CASSSQTGSSLHF. CDR3 DNA: TGTGCCAGCAGCTCGCAGACAGGTTCGAGCCTCCACTTT.